This section outlines one TCR beta chain sequence together with its context. Its matching antigen is unknown. The data are from a study of T cells expressing NK-cell markers. Study in general: Repertoires of TCR beta were obtained from T cells sorted as CD3+CD56+NKG2C+, CD3+CD56+NKG2C- and CD3+CD56-NKG2C+. Overall study results and limits: Similarly, these clonotypes led the CD3+CD56-NKG2C+ fraction as well in several donors.

TCRdb re-called the 5' RACE reads and gives one entry per CDR3 protein, without DNA. This sample's clone table lists more than 90,000 distinct CDR3 sequences. The CDR3 runs to 16 residues. Looked up from germline, CDR1 is LGHNA and CDR2 is YSLEER. The sequence was collected from a woman between 18 and 70 years old in good health. V gene TRBV4-3 combines with J gene TRBJ2-1; TCRdb's D call of TRBD2 is untestable without DNA. The sequencing input was blood T cells: a sorted CD56 or NKG2C T cell subset, CD4+ or CD8+ T cells, or bulk PBMC T cells (not recorded which). The CDR3 is CASRPSLAGDYNEQFF.